The rows below give T cell receptor beta chains drawn from one sample of a study of T cell responses to AZD1222 COVID-19 vaccine. Only in-frame clones appear in the TCRdb table, and some are missing; sequencing was by immunoSEQ multiplex PCR. The sample yields about 160,000 clones, around 90% seen once. The sequencing here drew on peripheral blood, taken on day 0 of MenACWY control vaccination. The origin of the receptors is an adult in good health. Both conserved end residues are part of each CDR3. The D gene is left open where the match is weak. Size values are once, few and many counts, or a class for expanded clones, and some rows have none.

>.|.|TRBJ1-2|17|TRBV5-1
CASSHSAPHGKIYGYTF
TGCGCCAGCAGCCACTCCGCGCCCCACGGGAAAATCTATGGCTACACCTTC
>.|once|TRBJ1-4|14|TRBV28
CASSLLGFNEKLFF
TGTGCCAGCAGTTTATTAGGTTTTAATGAAAAACTGTTTTTT
>.|.|TRBJ2-1|15|TRBV27
CASSPDWAAYNEQFF
TGTGCCAGCAGTCCAGACTGGGCAGCCTACAATGAGCAGTTCTTC
>.|.|TRBJ1-1|14|TRBV28
CASSLGGLDTEAFF
TGTGCCAGCAGTTTAGGAGGGCTGGACACTGAAGCTTTCTTT
>TRBD2|.|TRBJ2-2|17|TRBV7-3
CASSPTGTSASLGELFF
TGTGCCAGCAGCCCCACCGGGACTAGCGCCTCTTTAGGGGAGCTGTTTTTT
>TRBD2|.|TRBJ2-7|15|TRBV19
CASKSGLAGSYEQYF
TGTGCCAGTAAATCCGGACTAGCGGGATCCTACGAGCAGTACTTC
>.|.|TRBJ2-7|10|TRBV20-1
CSAQSDEQYF
TGCAGTGCTCAAAGCGACGAGCAGTACTTC
>.|.|TRBJ2-7|11|TRBV6-5
CASSYTGEQYF
TGTGCCAGCAGTTACACGGGCGAGCAGTACTTC
>.|.|TRBJ1-1|10|TRBV6-5
CASSYQGAFF
TGTGCCAGCAGTTACCAGGGGGCTTTCTTT
>.|.|TRBJ1-2|14|TRBV5-4
CASSLAGGPSGYTF
TGTGCCAGCAGCTTGGCCGGGGGGCCGAGCGGCTACACCTTC
>.|.|TRBJ1-3|15|TRBV19
CASSVGVSSGNTIYF
TGTGCCAGTAGTGTGGGGGTCAGCTCTGGAAACACCATATATTTT
>TRBD2|.|TRBJ2-1|16|TRBV7-7
CASSTGASGSNNEQFF
TGTGCTAGCAGCACCGGAGCTAGCGGGAGTAACAATGAGCAGTTCTTC
>.|.|TRBJ2-1|13|TRBV30
CAWTRDGGNEQFF
TGTGCCTGGACGAGGGACGGGGGCAATGAGCAGTTCTTC
>.|.|TRBJ1-6|17|TRBV20-1
CSASQLGGGGYNSPLHF
TGCAGTGCTAGTCAACTCGGGGGCGGCGGTTATAATTCACCCCTCCACTTT
>TRBD1|.|TRBJ2-1|12|TRBV29-1
CSGKRQGREQFF
TGCAGCGGCAAACGACAGGGACGTGAGCAGTTCTTC
>.|.|TRBJ2-1|11|TRBV19
CASRVTDEQFF
TGTGCCAGTAGGGTTACCGATGAGCAGTTCTTC
>.|once|TRBJ1-1|12|TRBV13
CASSSRQTKAFF
TGTGCCAGCAGCTCTCGCCAAACAAAAGCTTTCTTT
>.|.|TRBJ2-7|12|TRBV30
CAWSRTGYEQYF
TGTGCCTGGAGTCGAACAGGCTACGAGCAGTACTTC
>.|few|TRBJ2-2|16|TRBV4-2
CASSQALRTETGELFF
TGTGCCAGCAGCCAAGCTCTTCGTACAGAGACCGGGGAGCTGTTTTTT
>TRBD1|once|TRBJ1-5|14|TRBV27
CASSFHGQGEPQHF
TGTGCCAGCAGTTTCCATGGACAGGGGGAGCCCCAGCATTTT
>.|.|TRBJ1-1|13|TRBV7-2
CASSLGVQSEAFF
TGTGCCAGCAGCCTCGGGGTTCAGTCTGAAGCTTTCTTT
>.|few|TRBJ1-2|16|TRBV7-2
CASTPKALSDNYGYTF
TGTGCCAGCACCCCGAAGGCCCTCTCGGATAACTATGGCTACACCTTC
>TRBD2|.|TRBJ2-1|13|TRBV7-6
CASSLGTTLEQFF
TGTGCCAGCAGCTTGGGGACTACCCTTGAGCAGTTCTTC
>TRBD2|.|TRBJ2-7|15|TRBV7-2
CASSLVGGSSYEQYF
TGTGCCAGCAGCTTAGTAGGCGGGAGTTCCTACGAGCAGTACTTC
>.|.|TRBJ2-7|13|TRBV27
CASSLDRFYEQYF
TGTGCCAGCAGTTTGGATCGGTTCTACGAGCAGTACTTC
>.|few|TRBJ1-1|12|TRBV2
CASSTGFSEAFF
TGTGCCAGCTCCACGGGGTTCTCTGAAGCTTTCTTT
>TRBD1|few|TRBJ1-1|14|TRBV18
CASTGQTVNTEAFF
TGTGCCAGCACGGGACAGACAGTGAACACTGAAGCTTTCTTT
>.|.|TRBJ1-3|15|TRBV7-2
CASSLAGLFGNTIYF
TGTGCCAGCAGCTTAGCCGGCTTATTTGGAAACACCATATATTTT
>TRBD1|.|TRBJ1-5|15|TRBV19
CASSSGGFLSQPQHF
TGTGCCAGTAGTTCAGGGGGCTTCCTCAGTCAGCCCCAGCATTTT
>.|once|TRBJ1-1|12|TRBV12-3/TRBV12-4
CASSSGFTEAFF
TGTGCCAGCAGTTCAGGGTTTACTGAAGCTTTCTTT
>.|once|TRBJ1-5|15|TRBV10-3
CAISESMDRYQPQHF
TGTGCCATCAGTGAGTCGATGGACAGATATCAGCCCCAGCATTTT
>TRBD2|.|TRBJ2-6|16|TRBV30
CAWRWGGGSGANVLTF
TGTGCCTGGCGGTGGGGCGGGGGATCTGGGGCCAACGTCCTGACTTTC
>TRBD1|once|TRBJ2-2|18|TRBV7-6
CASSSVGDRGLNTGELFF
TGTGCCAGCAGCTCCGTTGGGGACAGGGGGCTAAACACCGGGGAGCTGTTTTTT
>.|.|TRBJ1-2|16|TRBV7-2
CASSLAFGPPNYGYTF
TGTGCCAGCAGCCTTGCCTTTGGGCCACCCAACTATGGCTACACCTTC
>TRBD2|few|TRBJ2-3|13|TRBV6-1
CASSLSGEDTQYF
TGTGCCAGCAGCCTTAGCGGGGAAGATACGCAGTATTTT
>TRBD2|.|TRBJ2-3|15|TRBV10-3
CAISAGRGVTDTQYF
TGTGCCATCAGTGCGGGGCGGGGGGTCACAGATACGCAGTATTTT
>.|.|TRBJ1-5|15|TRBV9
CASSVDGAGIQPQHF
TGTGCCAGCAGCGTAGATGGGGCAGGGATTCAGCCCCAGCATTTT
>.|.|TRBJ1-3|14|TRBV5-1
CASSPGGGGNTIYF
TGCGCCAGCAGCCCGGGAGGCGGTGGAAACACCATATATTTT
>TRBD1|.|TRBJ2-7|14|TRBV13
CASSPEGQGALQYF
TGTGCCAGCAGCCCGGAGGGACAGGGGGCCCTACAGTACTTC
>.|.|TRBJ1-2|13|TRBV19
CASTSDRDYGYTF
TGTGCCAGTACCTCGGACCGAGACTATGGCTACACCTTC
>TRBD1|.|TRBJ1-4|15|TRBV28
CASTRGGGDNEKLFF
TGTGCCAGTACCCGAGGGGGCGGGGATAATGAAAAACTGTTTTTT
>TRBD2|.|TRBJ2-1|15|TRBV11-3
CASSLSLAGNREQFF
TGTGCCAGCAGCTTAAGTCTAGCGGGAAATAGAGAGCAGTTCTTC
>TRBD2|.|TRBJ2-2|18|TRBV7-8
CASRAGTSGRAMAGELFF
TGTGCCAGCAGGGCCGGGACTAGCGGGAGGGCGATGGCCGGGGAGCTGTTTTTT
>.|few|TRBJ1-1|10|TRBV5-4
CASSSGDAFF
TGTGCCAGCAGCTCAGGGGACGCTTTCTTT
>.|.|TRBJ1-1|13|TRBV4-1
CASSQDPSYEAFF
TGCGCCAGCAGCCAAGATCCCAGTTATGAAGCTTTCTTT
>.|.|TRBJ2-5|15|TRBV5-1
CASSLVLDRAGTQYF
TGCGCCAGCAGCTTGGTCCTAGATAGGGCAGGGACCCAGTACTTC
>.|.|TRBJ2-6|13|TRBV5-1
CASSFFGANVLTF
TGCGCCAGCAGCTTTTTCGGGGCCAACGTCCTGACTTTC
>.|.|TRBJ1-4|16|TRBV30
CAWSVGRRSDNEKLFF
TGTGCCTGGAGTGTAGGGCGCCGGAGTGATAATGAAAAACTGTTTTTT
>TRBD1|.|TRBJ2-1|13|TRBV15
CATGTGTYNEQFF
TGTGCCACAGGGACAGGGACCTACAATGAGCAGTTCTTC
>.|.|TRBJ1-5|12|TRBV27
CASSFGNQPQHF
TGTGCCAGCAGTTTTGGGAATCAGCCCCAGCATTTT
>TRBD2|.|TRBJ2-7|15|TRBV19
CASSETGGPTDEQYF
TGTGCCAGTAGTGAGACGGGAGGGCCGACGGACGAGCAGTACTTC
>.|.|TRBJ2-1|16|TRBV5-8
CASSPLRSGSYNEQFF
TGTGCCAGCAGCCCTTTGAGGAGCGGCTCCTACAATGAGCAGTTCTTC
>.|once|TRBJ1-6|13|TRBV12-3/TRBV12-4
CASSFRDSQNLHF
TGTGCCAGCAGCTTCAGGGACTCGCAAAACCTCCACTTT
>.|.|TRBJ1-1|14|TRBV7-9
CASCRDSQNTEAFF
TGTGCCAGCTGCCGGGACTCACAGAACACTGAAGCTTTCTTT
>.|.|TRBJ2-2|15|TRBV5-1
CASSFVPGNTGELFF
TGCGCCAGCAGCTTTGTCCCGGGTAACACCGGGGAGCTGTTTTTT